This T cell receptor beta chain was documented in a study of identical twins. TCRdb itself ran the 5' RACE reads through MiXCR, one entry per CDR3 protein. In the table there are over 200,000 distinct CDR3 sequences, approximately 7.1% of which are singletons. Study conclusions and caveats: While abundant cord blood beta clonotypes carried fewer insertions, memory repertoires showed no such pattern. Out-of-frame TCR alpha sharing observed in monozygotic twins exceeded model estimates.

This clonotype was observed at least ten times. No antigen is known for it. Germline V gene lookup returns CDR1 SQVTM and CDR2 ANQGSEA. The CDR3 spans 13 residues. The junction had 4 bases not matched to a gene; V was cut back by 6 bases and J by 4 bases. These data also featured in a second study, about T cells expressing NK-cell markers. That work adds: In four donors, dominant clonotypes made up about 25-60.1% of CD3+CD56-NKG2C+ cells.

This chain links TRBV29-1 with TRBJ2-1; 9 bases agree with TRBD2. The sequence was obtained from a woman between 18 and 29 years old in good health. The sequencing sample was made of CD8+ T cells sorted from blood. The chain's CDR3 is CSVKTSGYNEQFF. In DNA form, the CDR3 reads TGCAGCGTCAAGACTAGCGGATACAATGAGCAGTTCTTC.